These T cell receptor beta chains were read from a single sample in a study of post-analysis software for immune sequencing data. One entry per CDR3 protein, called by TCRdb with MiXCR from the PCR reads. Seen here are roughly 540,000 distinct CDR3 sequences, around 31% observed once, and the top ten hold around 5.9%. Sequencing used blood. The receptors originated from a girl aged 2-17 years with multiple sclerosis. Both conserved end residues are part of each CDR3. A D gene is named only where the DNA matches it firmly. Rows give clone size only sometimes, using once, few, many, or a class for an expanded clone.

clone size: few
D gene: -
V gene: TRBV12-3/TRBV12-4
J gene: TRBJ1-2
CDR3 DNA: TGTGCCAGCAGTTTAGATGACCTCGTTAACTATGGCTACACCTTC
CDR3 protein: CASSLDDLVNYGYTF

clone size: -
D gene: TRBD2
V gene: TRBV12-3/TRBV12-4
J gene: TRBJ2-3
CDR3 DNA: TGTGCCAGCACCTTACGGGGGGTGGACACAGATACGCAGTATTTT
CDR3 protein: CASTLRGVDTDTQYF

clone size: -
D gene: TRBD1
V gene: TRBV3-1
J gene: TRBJ2-3
CDR3 DNA: TGTGCCAGCAGCCAAGAACCCGCTACAGGGGGGTACACAGATACGCAGTATTTT
CDR3 protein: CASSQEPATGGYTDTQYF

clone size: many
D gene: -
V gene: TRBV20-1
J gene: TRBJ2-5
CDR3 DNA: TGCAGTGCTTTCTTAGGGATTGGAGAGACCCAGTACTTC
CDR3 protein: CSAFLGIGETQYF

clone size: few
D gene: -
V gene: TRBV6-1
J gene: TRBJ1-2
CDR3 DNA: TGTGCCAGCAGTGAATTCCACCAGACCAGGGGAGGCGGCTACACCTTC
CDR3 protein: CASSEFHQTRGGGYTF

clone size: -
D gene: TRBD1
V gene: TRBV18
J gene: TRBJ1-5
CDR3 DNA: TGTGCCAGCTCACCACGGGACAGGGTTAGCAATCAGCCCCAGCATTTT
CDR3 protein: CASSPRDRVSNQPQHF

clone size: -
D gene: TRBD1
V gene: TRBV10-3
J gene: TRBJ1-5
CDR3 DNA: TGTGCCATCAGTGAGTCACAGGGGAGCAATCAGCCCCAGCATTTT
CDR3 protein: CAISESQGSNQPQHF

clone size: -
D gene: -
V gene: TRBV7-9
J gene: TRBJ1-5
CDR3 DNA: TGTGCCAGCAGCCGTCCTGGGCAGCCCCAGCATTTT
CDR3 protein: CASSRPGQPQHF

clone size: medium-sized
D gene: -
V gene: TRBV7-2
J gene: TRBJ1-5
CDR3 DNA: TGTGCCAGCAGCAGAGACAGGTTCAGCAATCAGCCCCAGCATTTT
CDR3 protein: CASSRDRFSNQPQHF

clone size: once
D gene: TRBD2
V gene: TRBV6-2/TRBV6-3
J gene: TRBJ2-7
CDR3 DNA: TGTGCCAGCAGCGGTCCGGGACTAGCGTACGAGCAGTACTTC
CDR3 protein: CASSGPGLAYEQYF

clone size: -
D gene: TRBD1
V gene: TRBV10-3
J gene: TRBJ2-7
CDR3 DNA: TGTGCCATCACCGGGACAGGGAAGGGCTCCTACAATGAGCAGTACTTC
CDR3 protein: CAITGTGKGSYNEQYF

clone size: -
D gene: TRBD1
V gene: TRBV5-1
J gene: TRBJ2-2
CDR3 DNA: TGCGCCAGCAGTCAGTTTGGGACAGGGAACACCGGGGAGCTGTTTTTT
CDR3 protein: CASSQFGTGNTGELFF

clone size: -
D gene: TRBD1
V gene: TRBV4-1
J gene: TRBJ1-2
CDR3 DNA: TGCGCCAGCAGCCCAGGGACAGGGGAGAACTATGGCTACACCTTC
CDR3 protein: CASSPGTGENYGYTF

clone size: -
D gene: TRBD1
V gene: TRBV5-1
J gene: TRBJ1-1
CDR3 DNA: TGCGCCAGCAGTGAGATGACAGGGATGGTCACTGAAGCTTTCTTT
CDR3 protein: CASSEMTGMVTEAFF

clone size: -
D gene: -
V gene: TRBV6-6
J gene: TRBJ1-2
CDR3 DNA: TGTGCCAGCGATATCGGGGACTATGGCTACACCTTC
CDR3 protein: CASDIGDYGYTF

clone size: -
D gene: -
V gene: TRBV5-1
J gene: TRBJ1-1
CDR3 DNA: TGCGCCAGCAGCCCGGAACGGGGGTCCAACACTGAAGCTTTCTTT
CDR3 protein: CASSPERGSNTEAFF

clone size: -
D gene: -
V gene: TRBV6-5
J gene: TRBJ2-7
CDR3 DNA: TGTGCCAGCAGGGACCACGGAGTCTACGAGCAGTACTTC
CDR3 protein: CASRDHGVYEQYF

clone size: -
D gene: -
V gene: TRBV7-9
J gene: TRBJ2-3
CDR3 DNA: TGTGCCAGCAGCTCGCCGGGACTTTCCTTCACAGATACGCAGTATTTT
CDR3 protein: CASSSPGLSFTDTQYF

clone size: -
D gene: TRBD2
V gene: TRBV7-9
J gene: TRBJ2-1
CDR3 DNA: TGTGCCAGCAGCGTTAGCGGGGTAGGCAATGTGCAGTTCTTC
CDR3 protein: CASSVSGVGNVQFF

clone size: few
D gene: TRBD1
V gene: TRBV6-6
J gene: TRBJ2-1
CDR3 DNA: TGTGCCAGCAGTCCGCAGGGGGACGAGCAGTTCTTC
CDR3 protein: CASSPQGDEQFF

clone size: -
D gene: TRBD2
V gene: TRBV6-6
J gene: TRBJ2-3
CDR3 DNA: TGTGCCAGCAGTTCTGGCGGGGGTGGCACAGATACGCAGTATTTT
CDR3 protein: CASSSGGGGTDTQYF

clone size: few
D gene: -
V gene: TRBV28
J gene: TRBJ2-3
CDR3 DNA: TGTGCCAGCTGGTCCACAGGGAATCTAGATACGCAGTATTTT
CDR3 protein: CASWSTGNLDTQYF

clone size: -
D gene: TRBD2
V gene: TRBV29-1
J gene: TRBJ2-3
CDR3 DNA: TGCAGCGTTGAAGAAATGGGTCGGGGGGTGAGCACAGATACGCAGTATTTT
CDR3 protein: CSVEEMGRGVSTDTQYF

clone size: -
D gene: TRBD2
V gene: TRBV11-2
J gene: TRBJ2-3
CDR3 DNA: TGTGCCGGCAGCTCAACCGGACTAGTGCAGTATTTT
CDR3 protein: CAGSSTGLVQYF

clone size: -
D gene: -
V gene: TRBV27
J gene: TRBJ1-1
CDR3 DNA: TGTGCCAGCAGTCGGAGACAGGAGAACACTGAAGCTTTCTTT
CDR3 protein: CASSRRQENTEAFF

clone size: -
D gene: -
V gene: TRBV21-1
J gene: TRBJ2-5
CDR3 DNA: TGTGCCAGCAGCAAGCGGCAGGGAGAGACCCAGTACTTC
CDR3 protein: CASSKRQGETQYF

clone size: once
D gene: TRBD2
V gene: TRBV5-1
J gene: TRBJ2-3
CDR3 DNA: TGCGCCAGCAGCAAGCAGGGCGGGGGGAGCACAGATACGCAGTATTTT
CDR3 protein: CASSKQGGGSTDTQYF

clone size: -
D gene: -
V gene: TRBV7-9
J gene: TRBJ2-5
CDR3 DNA: TGTGCCAGCAGCTTAGATGCTTTGAGGGAGGTTCGCTCGTACTTC
CDR3 protein: CASSLDALREVRSYF

clone size: -
D gene: TRBD1
V gene: TRBV19
J gene: TRBJ2-5
CDR3 DNA: TGTGCCAGTAGAGGTGGACAGGTGGGAGAGACCCAGTACTTC
CDR3 protein: CASRGGQVGETQYF